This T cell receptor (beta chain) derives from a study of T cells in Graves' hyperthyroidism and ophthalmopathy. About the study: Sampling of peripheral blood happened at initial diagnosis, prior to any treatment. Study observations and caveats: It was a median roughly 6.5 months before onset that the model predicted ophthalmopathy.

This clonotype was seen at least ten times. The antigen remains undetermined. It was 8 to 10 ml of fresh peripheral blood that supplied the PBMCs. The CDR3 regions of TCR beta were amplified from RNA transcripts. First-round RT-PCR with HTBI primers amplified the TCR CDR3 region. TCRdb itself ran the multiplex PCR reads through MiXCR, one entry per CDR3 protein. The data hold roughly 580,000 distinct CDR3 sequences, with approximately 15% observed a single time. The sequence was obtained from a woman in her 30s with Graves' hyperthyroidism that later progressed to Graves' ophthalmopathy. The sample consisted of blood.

CDR3 sequence reads: CASGDREYEQYF. The DNA for the CDR3 is TGTGCCAGCGGGGACAGGGAGTACGAGCAGTACTTC. This chain uses TRBV3-1 with TRBJ2-7; 9 nucleotides agree with TRBD1. The germline V gene encodes CDR1 LGHDT and CDR2 YNNKEL (reference sequence). The CDR3 has 12 amino acids. Losses at the gene ends were 8 bases for V and 4 bases for J; bases not matched to a gene: 3.